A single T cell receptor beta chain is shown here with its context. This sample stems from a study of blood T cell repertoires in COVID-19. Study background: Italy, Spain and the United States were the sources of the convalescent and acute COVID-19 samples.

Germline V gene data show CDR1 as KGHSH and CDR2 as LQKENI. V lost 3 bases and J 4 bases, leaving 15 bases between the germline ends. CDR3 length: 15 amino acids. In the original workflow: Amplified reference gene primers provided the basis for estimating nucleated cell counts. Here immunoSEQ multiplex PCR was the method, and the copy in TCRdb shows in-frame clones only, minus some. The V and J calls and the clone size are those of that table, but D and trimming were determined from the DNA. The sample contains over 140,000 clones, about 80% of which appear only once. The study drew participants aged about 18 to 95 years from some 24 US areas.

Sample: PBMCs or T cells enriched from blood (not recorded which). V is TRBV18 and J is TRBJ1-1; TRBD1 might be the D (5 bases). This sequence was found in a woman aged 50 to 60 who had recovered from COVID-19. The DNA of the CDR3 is TGTGCCAGCTCACCCGTCGGGGCCGGGGGCACTGAAGCTTTCTTT. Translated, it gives CASSPVGAGGTEAFF.